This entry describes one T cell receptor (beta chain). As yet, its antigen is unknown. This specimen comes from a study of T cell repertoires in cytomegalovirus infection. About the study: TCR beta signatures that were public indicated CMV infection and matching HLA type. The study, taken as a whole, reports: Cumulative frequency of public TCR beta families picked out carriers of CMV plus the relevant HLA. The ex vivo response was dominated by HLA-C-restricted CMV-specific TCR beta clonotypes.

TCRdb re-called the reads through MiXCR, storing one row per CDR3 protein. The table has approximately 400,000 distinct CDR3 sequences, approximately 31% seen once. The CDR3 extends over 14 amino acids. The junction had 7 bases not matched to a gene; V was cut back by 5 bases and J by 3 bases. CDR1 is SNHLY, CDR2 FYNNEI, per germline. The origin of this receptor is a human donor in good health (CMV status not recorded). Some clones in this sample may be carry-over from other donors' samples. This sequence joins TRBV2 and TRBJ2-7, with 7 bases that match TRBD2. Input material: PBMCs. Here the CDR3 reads CASSPRDYHYEQYF. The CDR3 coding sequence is TGTGCCAGCAGTCCTCGGGACTACCACTACGAGCAGTACTTC.